Sequencing of this TCR beta chain was carried out in a study of blood T cell repertoires in COVID-19. The wider study: Researchers got acute and convalescent COVID-19 samples from the United States, Italy and Spain. T cells, B-cell-depleted T cells, or PBMCs provided the cDNA or gDNA that served as material.

V shed 4 bases and J 4 bases; nucleotides not matched to a gene: 6. The length of the CDR3 is 15 residues. Germline CDR1 and CDR2: MNHNY and SVGAGI (reference sequence). The authors' processing: From reference gene primer amplification, estimates of nucleated cell counts were derived. The table came from immunoSEQ multiplex PCR; TCRdb's copy has only in-frame clones and leaves some out. The DNA gave D and trimming, while V, J and clone size come from that table. The data hold around 60,000 clones, with less than 85% observed a single time. This chain connects TRBV6-6 to TRBJ2-3, with 9 bases lining up with TRBD1. The sequence derives from a woman between 45 and 65 years old with active or convalescent COVID-19. The sequenced sample was peripheral blood. The CDR3 protein is CASSWGQGRSDTQYF. In DNA form, the CDR3 reads TGTGCCAGCAGTTGGGGACAGGGTCGATCAGATACGCAGTATTTT.